One sample yielded the 32 T cell receptor beta chains listed below, sequenced in a study of blood T cells in healthy people across ages. The second PCR ran roughly 7 to 11 cycles with a sample-barcoded 5' primer and J-beta primers. TCRdb used MiXCR to reprocess the 5' RACE reads, holding one entry per CDR3 protein. The table has about 1.5 million distinct CDR3 sequences, less than 45% seen once. The sequenced material came from blood. All receptors derive from a woman younger than 35 in good health.

This clonotype was seen a few times. This chain connects TRBV27 to TRBJ2-5; D is undetermined. TRBJ2-7 matches the DNA end more closely, so the J call is doubtful. CDR1 and CDR2 (germline): MNHEY, SMNVEV (reference sequence). The CDR3 contains 13 residues. CDR3 loop: CASSLSGSFEQYF. The CDR3 DNA sequence: TGTGCCAGCAGTTTATCGGGTAGCTTCGAGCAGTACTTC.

The chain couples TRBV27 to TRBJ2-1; D is undetermined. Per germline, CDR1 MNHEY and CDR2 SMNVEV (reference sequence). V shed 6 bases and J shed 2 bases, with 14 bases lying between them. This CDR3 spans 15 amino acids. This chain's CDR3 is CASSPKNGAYNEQFF. The CDR3 coding sequence is TGTGCCAGCAGCCCCAAAAACGGCGCCTACAATGAGCAGTTCTTC.

This clonotype occurred once. A clone one base away is much larger, so this may be a read error. The V and J genes are TRBV27 and TRBJ1-1; possibly TRBD1 for D (5 bases). Germline CDR1 reads MNHEY; CDR2 reads SMNVEV (reference sequence). The CDR3 runs to 14 residues. Trimming took off 2 bases at V and 4 bases at J, with 11 bases between the two ends. CDR3 amino acids: CASSLGGFGTEAFF. The CDR3 nucleotides read TGTGCCAGCAGTTTAGGGGGGTTTGGCACTGAAGCTTTCTTT.

This clonotype turned up a few times. The chain employs TRBV4-2 and TRBJ1-2; perhaps TRBD1 as D (6 bases). This CDR3 contains 16 residues. Looked up from germline, CDR1 is LGHNA and CDR2 is YNFKEQ. V was trimmed by 0 bases and J by 1 base, leaving 12 bases between them. CDR3 in amino acids: CASSQDGEGGNYGYTF. CDR3 coding DNA: TGTGCCAGCAGCCAAGATGGGGAAGGGGGTAACTATGGCTACACCTTC.

Turning to this clonotype: A junction boundary mismatches the germline segment, possibly from a read error. This chain uses TRBV7-2 with TRBJ2-5; possibly TRBD2 for D (5 bases). Germline V gives CDR1 SGHTA, CDR2 FQGNSA. This CDR3 contains 13 residues. CDR3 in amino acids: CASSVALGETQYF. CDR3 DNA sequence: TGTGCCAGCAGCGTAGCGCTTGGAGAGACCCAGTACTTC. The complete variable domain, with remaining parts taken from reference TRBV7-2 and TRBJ2-5, reads GAGVSQSPSNKVTEKGKDVELRCDPISGHTALYWYRQSLGQGLEFLIYFQGNSAPDKSGLPSDRFSAERTGGSVSTLTIQRTQQEDSAVYLCASSVALGETQYFGPGTRLLVL.

This clonotype was recorded once. The rearrangement links TRBV7-2 to TRBJ2-7, with unresolved D. This CDR3 is built from 13 residues. CDR1 SGHTA and CDR2 FQGNSA come from the germline V gene. The V and J ends lost 5 bases and 4 bases respectively, with 12 bases between them. CDR3 protein: CASSRNPLYEQYF. DNA for the CDR3: TGTGCCAGCAGCCGCAACCCTTTATACGAGCAGTACTTC.

Concerning this clonotype itself: One junction end disagrees with the germline gene, perhaps due to a read error. The chain employs TRBV29-1 and TRBJ1-1, with D possibly TRBD1 on 5 matching bases. The CDR3 extends over 12 amino acids. Germline-derived CDR1 and CDR2 are SQVTM and ANQGSEA. The CDR3 spells CNVDGGGAEAFF. The DNA of the CDR3 is TGCAACGTTGATGGTGGAGGGGCTGAAGCTTTCTTT.

This chain uses TRBV2 with TRBJ2-1, with 7 bases fitting TRBD2. This CDR3 is 15 amino acids long. Looked up from germline, CDR1 is SNHLY and CDR2 is FYNNEI. Trimming cost V 6 bases and J 0 bases; bases outside gene matches: 5. The CDR3 is CASSALARSYNEQFF. The CDR3 DNA is TGTGCCAGCAGCGCACTAGCGCGCTCCTACAATGAGCAGTTCTTC.

This chain connects TRBV6-5 to TRBJ2-7; D gene ambiguous. TRBJ2-5 explains the end of the DNA better; the J call may be wrong. Germline V gene lookup returns CDR1 MNHEY and CDR2 SVGAGI. The CDR3 contains 16 residues. CDR3 nucleotides: TGTGCCAGCAGCCCCCGGTTGACGGTTGCTCAAGAGACCCAGTACTTC. Translated: CASSPRLTVAQETQYF.

This clonotype was seen more than once but under ten times. The chain is built from TRBV12-3 or TRBV12-4 and TRBJ2-7; tentatively, D is TRBD1 (6 bases). This CDR3 comprises 13 residues. Trimming removed 4 bases from V and 4 bases from J, with 11 bases in between. In DNA form, the CDR3 reads TGTGCCAGCAGTTCGGGACACGGATACGAGCAGTACTTC. Amino acid sequence: CASSSGHGYEQYF.

The rearrangement links TRBV7-3 to TRBJ2-5; D is perhaps TRBD2 (5 bases). The J call may be mistaken, given a closer DNA end match to TRBJ2-1. This CDR3 region has 14 residues. The V gene's germline CDR1 is SGHTA and CDR2 FQGTGA. The DNA of the CDR3 is TGTGCCAGCAGCTTAAGAGGAGGCGGAGAGACCCAGTTCTTC. Amino acids: CASSLRGGGETQFF.

This clonotype came up once. This chain uses TRBV7-9 with TRBJ2-6; the D is unclear. This CDR3 spans 17 amino acids. Trimming took 4 bases from V and 0 from J, leaving 13 bases between them. Germline CDR1 reads SEHNR; CDR2 reads FQNEAQ (reference sequence). The CDR3 loop is CASSYISSYSGANVLTF. The CDR3 DNA follows: TGTGCCAGCAGCTACATATCTTCTTACTCTGGGGCCAACGTCCTGACTTTC.

The chain links TRBV28 to TRBJ2-6; no clear D. V dropped 5 bases and J dropped 1 base, with 12 bases sitting between them. This CDR3 contains 16 residues. Per the germline V gene, CDR1 is MDHEN and CDR2 is SYDVKM. Here the CDR3 reads CASSPEVESGANVLTF. CDR3 DNA sequence: TGTGCCAGCAGTCCAGAAGTTGAATCTGGGGCCAACGTCCTGACTTTC. The full variable domain, with the rest looked up from reference TRBV28 and TRBJ2-6, is DVKVTQSSRYLVKRTGEKVFLECVQDMDHENMFWYRQDPGLGLRLIYFSYDVKMKEKGDIPEGYSVSREKKERFSLILESASTNQTSMYLCASSPEVESGANVLTFGAGSRLTVL.

This clonotype has only one observation. The V gene is TRBV6-2 or TRBV6-3, the J gene TRBJ2-1; D perhaps matches TRBD1 (6 bases). The CDR3 has 13 amino acids. The germline gives CDR1 MNHEY, CDR2 SVGEGT. Trimming shortened V by 4 bases and J by 9 bases, and 13 bases separated the two germline ends. The CDR3 loop is CASSSRGWGEQFF. The DNA of the CDR3 is TGTGCCAGCAGTTCCAGGGGTTGGGGTGAGCAGTTCTTC.

V is TRBV20-1 and J is TRBJ2-1, with a possible D match to TRBD2 (6 bases). Germline V CDR1 and CDR2: DFQATT, SNEGSKA (reference sequence). The V end lost 1 base, the J end lost 10 bases, and 20 bases lay between the germline ends. CDR3 length: 15 amino acids. The CDR3: CSARGRRSGLPEQFF. The CDR3 DNA reads TGCAGTGCTAGAGGCCGTAGATCGGGACTGCCGGAGCAGTTCTTC.

The V call is TRBV29-1, the J call TRBJ2-6, with D perhaps matching TRBD1 (5 bases). Trimming pared 5 bases from V and 6 bases from J, leaving 17 bases between. Germline CDR1 SQVTM, CDR2 ANQGSEA. This CDR3 region has 15 residues. The CDR3 spells CSVWGTLIAANVLTF. The CDR3 DNA reads TGCAGCGTTTGGGGCACGCTTATTGCGGCCAACGTCCTGACTTTC.

The chain uses TRBV11-3 and TRBJ2-1; weak D call: TRBD2 (7 bases). Germline loops: CDR1 SGHNT, CDR2 YENEEA. The CDR3 has 17 amino acids. V dropped 1 base and J dropped 8 bases, with 21 bases sitting between them. CDR3 region: CASSLGLVGGGPHEQFF. The CDR3 bases are TGTGCCAGCAGCTTAGGATTGGTGGGAGGGGGTCCACATGAGCAGTTCTTC.

J is TRBJ2-7 and V is TRBV27; 9 nucleotides agree with TRBD1. The CDR3 loop spans 15 amino acids. In germline, CDR1 is MNHEY, CDR2 SMNVEV (reference sequence). The V gene end was trimmed by 1 base and the J gene end by 6 bases; junction bases not matched to a gene: 7. CDR3 DNA sequence: TGTGCCAGCAGTTTATTCGGACAGGGGCTTCTCGAGCAGTACTTC. As protein: CASSLFGQGLLEQYF.

Written as DNA, the CDR3 is TGTGCCAGCAGGGCCCCGGGCTATCAGCCCCAGCATTTT. It yields the protein CASRAPGYQPQHF. The chain couples TRBV28 to TRBJ1-5; D remains unclear. Looked up from germline, CDR1 is MDHEN and CDR2 is SYDVKM. The CDR3 extends over 13 amino acids. V lost 6 bases and J 5 bases, leaving 11 bases between the germline ends.

In this sample, this clonotype turned up a few times. The V gene is TRBV20-1, the J gene TRBJ2-3; D perhaps matches TRBD2 (6 bases). The V gene's germline CDR1 is DFQATT and CDR2 SNEGSKA (reference sequence). The CDR3 spans 13 residues. Trimming cost V 6 bases and J 6 bases, with 16 bases left between them. CDR3 protein: CSATGGGVDTQYF. The CDR3 DNA reads TGCAGTGCAACGGGTGGAGGGGTTGATACGCAGTATTTT.

The chain combines TRBV7-9 with TRBJ2-1; 7 bases fit TRBD1. The CDR3 is 16 residues long. V dropped 5 bases and J dropped 6; count of bases not matched to a gene: 13. Germline values: CDR1 SEHNR, CDR2 FQNEAQ (reference sequence). This CDR3 is CASSPYTGVDPNEQFF. CDR3 DNA: TGTGCCAGCAGCCCGTATACAGGGGTGGACCCCAATGAGCAGTTCTTC.

This sequence joins TRBV9 and TRBJ2-1, with 9 bases fitting TRBD2. Germline CDR1 reads SGDLS; CDR2 reads YYNGEE. CDR3 size: 15 residues. After removal of 0 bases from V and 2 bases from J, the junction contained 0 bases not matched to a gene. The CDR3 spells CASSVVAGAYNEQFF. CDR3 bases: TGTGCCAGCAGCGTAGTAGCGGGGGCCTACAATGAGCAGTTCTTC.

This clonotype was detected only once. The chain links TRBV6-5 to TRBJ1-6, with D tentatively TRBD1 (6 bases). The V end lost 0 bases, the J end lost 14 bases, and 14 bases lay between the germline ends. Germline values: CDR1 MNHEY, CDR2 SVGAGI. The CDR3 sequence is 14 residues long. The CDR3 is CASSYSPITGSLHF. The CDR3 nucleotides read TGTGCCAGCAGTTACTCGCCGATTACAGGGTCCCTCCACTTT.

Many counts were recorded for this clonotype. V and J are TRBV4-3 and TRBJ2-1; 8 bases are shared with TRBD1. Germline CDR1 reads LGHNA; CDR2 reads YSLEER. V lost 1 base to trimming and J lost 7 bases; unmatched junction nucleotides: 9. The CDR3 runs 16 residues. CDR3: CASSQVYGQGGNEQFF. CDR3 sequence (DNA): TGCGCCAGCAGCCAAGTCTACGGACAGGGCGGGAATGAGCAGTTCTTC.

The V and J genes are TRBV12-3 or TRBV12-4 and TRBJ1-2; TRBD1 aligns across 7 bases. This CDR3 comprises 18 residues. The V segment lost 3 bases and the J segment 4 bases; nucleotides outside the gene matches: 17. This CDR3 reads CASSLADREADFGYGYTF. The CDR3 nucleotides are TGTGCCAGCAGTTTGGCCGACAGGGAAGCAGATTTCGGCTATGGCTACACCTTC.

This clonotype was recorded only once. V and J are TRBV16 and TRBJ2-1; the match to TRBD2 covers 7 bases. The length of the CDR3 is 15 residues. The junction had 5 bases not matched to a gene; V was cut back by 1 base and J by 5 bases. CDR1 is KGHSY and CDR2 is FQNENV in the germline V gene. In DNA form, the CDR3 reads TGTGCCAGCAGCCAATTTCGAGCGGGAAACAATGAGCAGTTCTTC. Its protein is CASSQFRAGNNEQFF.

The chain is built from TRBV7-9 and TRBJ1-4; D perhaps matches TRBD1 (5 bases). CDR3 length: 15 amino acids. Germline V gene sequence: CDR1 SEHNR, CDR2 FQNEAQ (reference sequence). V was trimmed by 5 bases and J by 7 bases, leaving 17 bases between them. The CDR3 nucleotides read TGTGCCAGCAGCCCTGGCCGGGGGGTAGGTGAAAAACTGTTTTTT. This codes for CASSPGRGVGEKLFF. The variable domain in full, completed from reference TRBV7-9 and TRBJ1-4, reads DTGVSQNPRHKITKRGQNVTFRCDPISEHNRLYWYRQTLGQGPEFLTYFQNEAQLEKSRLLSDRFSAERPKGSFSTLEIQRTEQGDSAMYLCASSPGRGVGEKLFFGSGTQLSVL.

In its sample, this clonotype was seen a few times. CDR3 nucleotides: TGTGCCTGGAGTACAGGTGGCTACACCTTC. Encoded protein: CAWSTGGYTF. V usage is TRBV30 and J usage is TRBJ1-2; D may be TRBD1 (5 bases). The CDR3 is 10 residues long. Germline CDR1 GTSNPN, CDR2 SVGIG (reference sequence). V lost 2 bases and J 7 bases, leaving 5 bases between the germline ends.

The CDR3 here is CSAGGPGGTGELFF. In nucleotides, the CDR3 is TGCAGTGCTGGAGGGCCAGGGGGCACCGGGGAGCTGTTTTTT. J is TRBJ2-2 and V is TRBV20-1, with D possibly being TRBD1 (7 bases). The germline V gene has CDR1 DFQATT and CDR2 SNEGSKA (reference sequence). V was shortened by 5 bases and J by 4 bases, with 14 bases between the two germline ends. The CDR3 has 14 residues.

V usage is TRBV7-9 and J usage is TRBJ2-1; 13 bases agree with TRBD2. This CDR3 region has 17 residues. The J segment lost 7 bases and the V segment lost 5 bases, leaving 11 bases of the junction unmatched. Germline V gene data show CDR1 as SEHNR and CDR2 as FQNEAQ (reference sequence). CDR3 in amino acids: CASSGWTSGRSENEQFF. The CDR3, as DNA: TGTGCCAGCAGCGGGTGGACTAGCGGGAGATCGGAAAATGAGCAGTTCTTC.

The V gene is TRBV20-1, the J gene TRBJ2-1; D gene ambiguous. Germline CDR1 and CDR2: DFQATT and SNEGSKA (reference sequence). V lost 5 bases to trimming and J lost 0 bases, with 17 bases between them. This CDR3 contains 16 residues. For the CDR3, the DNA is TGCAGTGCTCCCCTTTACGGATCAAGCTCCTACAATGAGCAGTTCTTC. Protein product: CSAPLYGSSSYNEQFF.

The rearrangement uses TRBV4-3 and TRBJ1-1; D gene uncertain. Germline assignment: CDR1 LGHNA and CDR2 YSLEER. The CDR3 loop spans 13 amino acids. Trimming shortened V by 3 bases and J by 7 bases, and 12 bases separated the two germline ends. CDR3 sequence (DNA): TGCGCCAGCAGCCACCACGAGGCAGTTGAAGCTTTCTTT. This encodes CASSHHEAVEAFF.